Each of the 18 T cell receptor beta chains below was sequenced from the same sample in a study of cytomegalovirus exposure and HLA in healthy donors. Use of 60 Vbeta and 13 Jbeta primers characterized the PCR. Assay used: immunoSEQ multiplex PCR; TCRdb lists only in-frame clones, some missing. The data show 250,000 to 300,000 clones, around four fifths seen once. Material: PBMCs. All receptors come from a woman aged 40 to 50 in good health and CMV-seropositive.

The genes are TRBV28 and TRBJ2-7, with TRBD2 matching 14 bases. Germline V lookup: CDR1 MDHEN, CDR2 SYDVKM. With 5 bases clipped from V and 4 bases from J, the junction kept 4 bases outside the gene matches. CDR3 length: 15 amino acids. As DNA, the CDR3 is TGTGCCAGCAGTCCGTGGACTAGCGGGAGGTACGAGCAGTACTTC. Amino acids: CASSPWTSGRYEQYF.

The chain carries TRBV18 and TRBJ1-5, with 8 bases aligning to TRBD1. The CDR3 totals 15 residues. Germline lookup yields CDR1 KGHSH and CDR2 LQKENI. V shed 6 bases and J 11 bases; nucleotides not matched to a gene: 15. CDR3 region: CASSLATGGFTAQHF. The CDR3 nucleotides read TGTGCCAGCTCGCTTGCTACAGGGGGGTTCACGGCCCAGCATTTT.

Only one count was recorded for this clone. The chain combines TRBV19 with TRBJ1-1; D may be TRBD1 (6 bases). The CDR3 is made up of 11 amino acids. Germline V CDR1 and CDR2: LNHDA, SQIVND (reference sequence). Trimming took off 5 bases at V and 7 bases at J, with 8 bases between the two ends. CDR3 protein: CASSGGVEAFF. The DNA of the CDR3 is TGTGCCAGTAGTGGGGGCGTTGAAGCTTTCTTT.

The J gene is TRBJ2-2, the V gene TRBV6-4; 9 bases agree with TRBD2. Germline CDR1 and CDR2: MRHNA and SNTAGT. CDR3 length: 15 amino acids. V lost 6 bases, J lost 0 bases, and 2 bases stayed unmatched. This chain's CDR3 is CASRREGTNTGELFF. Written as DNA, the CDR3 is TGTGCCAGCAGGCGGGAGGGCACGAACACCGGGGAGCTGTTTTTT.

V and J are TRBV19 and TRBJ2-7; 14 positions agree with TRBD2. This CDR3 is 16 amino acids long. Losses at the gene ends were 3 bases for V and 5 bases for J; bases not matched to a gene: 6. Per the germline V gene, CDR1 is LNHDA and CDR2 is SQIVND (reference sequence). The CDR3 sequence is CASSIGLAGGVHEQYF. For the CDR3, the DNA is TGTGCCAGTAGTATCGGACTAGCGGGAGGAGTCCACGAGCAGTACTTC.

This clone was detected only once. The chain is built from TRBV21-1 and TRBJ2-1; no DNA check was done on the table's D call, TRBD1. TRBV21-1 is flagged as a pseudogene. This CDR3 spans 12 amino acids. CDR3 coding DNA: TGTGCCAGCGGGGACAACTACAATGAGCAGTTCTTC. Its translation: CASGDNYNEQFF.

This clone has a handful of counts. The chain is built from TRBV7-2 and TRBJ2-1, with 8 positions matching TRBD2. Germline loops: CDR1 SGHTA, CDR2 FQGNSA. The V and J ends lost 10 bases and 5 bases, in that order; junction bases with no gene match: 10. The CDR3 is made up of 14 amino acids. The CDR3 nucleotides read TGTGCCAACCCGCCGGGACTAGGTCACAATGAGCAGTTCTTC. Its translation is CANPPGLGHNEQFF.

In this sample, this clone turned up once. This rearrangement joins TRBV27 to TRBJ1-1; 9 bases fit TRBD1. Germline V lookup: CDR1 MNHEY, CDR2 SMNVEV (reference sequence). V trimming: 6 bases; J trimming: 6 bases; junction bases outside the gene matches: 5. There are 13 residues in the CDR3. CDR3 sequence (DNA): TGTGCCAGCAGGCCTACAGGGGGCCCTGAAGCTTTCTTT. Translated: CASRPTGGPEAFF.

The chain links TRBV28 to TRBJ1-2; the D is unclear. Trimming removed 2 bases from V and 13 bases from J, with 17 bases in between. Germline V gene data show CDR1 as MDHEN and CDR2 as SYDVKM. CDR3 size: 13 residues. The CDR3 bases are TGTGCCAGCAGTTTACAGGCCCTAGCAACCGGCACCTTC. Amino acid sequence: CASSLQALATGTF.

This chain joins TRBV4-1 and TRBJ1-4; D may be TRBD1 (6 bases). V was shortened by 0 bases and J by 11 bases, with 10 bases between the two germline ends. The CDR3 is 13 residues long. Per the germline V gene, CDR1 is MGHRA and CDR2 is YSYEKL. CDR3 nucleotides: TGCGCCAGCAGCCAAGAAGGGGGTGGGAAACTGTTTTTT. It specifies CASSQEGGGKLFF.

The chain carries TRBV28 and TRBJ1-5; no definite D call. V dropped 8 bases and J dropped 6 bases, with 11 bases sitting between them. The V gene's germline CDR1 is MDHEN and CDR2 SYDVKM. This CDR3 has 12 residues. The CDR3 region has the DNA TGTGCCAGCTGGGAGGTATCTCAGCCCCAGCATTTT. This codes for CASWEVSQPQHF.

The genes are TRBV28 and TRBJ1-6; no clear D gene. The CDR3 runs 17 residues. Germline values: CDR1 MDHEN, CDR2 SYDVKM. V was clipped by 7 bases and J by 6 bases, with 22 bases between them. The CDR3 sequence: CASTPGSRPSLNSPLHF. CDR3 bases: TGTGCCAGCACCCCGGGGTCCCGACCGAGCCTTAATTCACCCCTCCACTTT.

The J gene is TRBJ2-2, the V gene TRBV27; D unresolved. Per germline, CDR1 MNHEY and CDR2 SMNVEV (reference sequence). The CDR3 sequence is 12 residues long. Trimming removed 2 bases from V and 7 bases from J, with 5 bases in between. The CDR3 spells CASSLVNGELFF. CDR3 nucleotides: TGTGCCAGCAGTTTAGTAAACGGGGAGCTGTTTTTT.

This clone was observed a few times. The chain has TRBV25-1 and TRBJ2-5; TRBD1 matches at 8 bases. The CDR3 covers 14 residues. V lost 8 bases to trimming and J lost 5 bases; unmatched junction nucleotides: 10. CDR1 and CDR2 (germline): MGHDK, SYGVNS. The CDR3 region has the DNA TGTGCCAGCGACAGGGGTCTTCTAGGGGAGACCCAGTACTTC. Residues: CASDRGLLGETQYF.

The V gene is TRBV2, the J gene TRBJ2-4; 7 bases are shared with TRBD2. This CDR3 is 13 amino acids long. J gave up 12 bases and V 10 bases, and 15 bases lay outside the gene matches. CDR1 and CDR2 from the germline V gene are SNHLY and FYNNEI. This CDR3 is CATTTGLEGSQYF. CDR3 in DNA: TGTGCCACTACGACCGGACTAGAGGGCAGTCAGTACTTC.

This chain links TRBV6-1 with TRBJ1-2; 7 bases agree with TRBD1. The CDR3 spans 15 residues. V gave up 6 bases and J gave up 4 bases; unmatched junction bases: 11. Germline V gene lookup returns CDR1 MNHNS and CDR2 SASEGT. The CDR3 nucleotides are TGTGCCAGCAGCTACCGGGACAGATCCTCCTATGGCTACACCTTC. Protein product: CASSYRDRSSYGYTF.

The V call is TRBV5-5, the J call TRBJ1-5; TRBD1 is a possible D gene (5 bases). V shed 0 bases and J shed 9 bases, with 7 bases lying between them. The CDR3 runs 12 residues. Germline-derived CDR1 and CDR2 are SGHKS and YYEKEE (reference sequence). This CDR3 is CASSLEGPPQHF. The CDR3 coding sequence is TGTGCCAGCAGCTTGGAGGGGCCGCCCCAGCATTTT.

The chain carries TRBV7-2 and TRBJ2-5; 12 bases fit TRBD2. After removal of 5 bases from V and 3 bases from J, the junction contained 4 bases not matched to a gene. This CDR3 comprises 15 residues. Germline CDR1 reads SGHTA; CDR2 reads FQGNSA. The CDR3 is CASSIRLAGEETQYF. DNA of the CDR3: TGTGCCAGCAGCATTAGACTAGCGGGAGAAGAGACCCAGTACTTC.